Listed below are T cell receptor beta chains from one sample, sequenced in a study of T cell changes during pregnancy in multiple sclerosis. Profiling relied on immunoSEQ multiplex PCR, and the TCRdb table lists in-frame clones only, not all of them. The sample lists approximately 70,000 clones, 92% seen once, with under 2% in the top ten. Sequencing was performed on peripheral blood, taken in the first trimester of pregnancy. The receptors come from a female donor in good health, enrolled as a control in a pregnancy study. The CDR3 runs from the conserved cysteine through the conserved F or W. A D gene is named only where the DNA matches it firmly. Only part of the rows carry a size: once, few, many, or a class if the clone is expanded.

v_gene	d_gene	abundance	j_gene	CDR3aa	CDR3nt
TRBV28	TRBD1	-	TRBJ1-2	CASSLGQRNYGYTF	TGTGCCAGCAGTCTGGGACAGCGCAACTATGGCTACACCTTC
TRBV15	-	-	TRBJ2-6	CATSRGTVSGANVLTF	TGTGCCACCAGCAGAGGCACAGTCTCTGGGGCCAACGTCCTGACTTTC
TRBV30	-	-	TRBJ2-3	CAWSVLTTWADTQYF	TGTGCCTGGAGTGTACTGACGACATGGGCAGATACGCAGTATTTT
TRBV5-1	-	-	TRBJ2-7	CASSGRYYEQYF	TGCGCCAGCAGCGGCAGGTACTACGAGCAGTACTTC
TRBV29-1	-	-	TRBJ1-2	CSGTEDNYGYTF	TGCAGCGGGACGGAGGATAACTATGGCTACACCTTC
TRBV5-6	-	-	TRBJ2-6	CASSLLGDSGANVLTF	TGTGCCAGCAGCTTGCTGGGAGACTCTGGGGCCAACGTCCTGACTTTC
TRBV11-2	-	-	TRBJ1-5	CASSFGGNQPQHF	TGTGCCAGCAGCTTCGGGGGCAATCAGCCCCAGCATTTT
TRBV7-2	TRBD2	-	TRBJ2-1	CASSASGRGNEQFF	TGTGCCAGCAGCGCTAGCGGGAGAGGCAATGAGCAGTTCTTC
TRBV2	-	-	TRBJ1-1	CASTDFSGNTEAFF	TGTGCCAGCACCGACTTCTCCGGGAACACTGAAGCTTTCTTT
TRBV20-1	-	-	TRBJ2-3	CSALSTDTQYF	TGCAGTGCTCTAAGCACAGATACGCAGTATTTT
TRBV4-1	-	-	TRBJ2-1	CASSQAPNEQFF	TGCGCCAGCAGCCAAGCCCCTAATGAGCAGTTCTTC
TRBV27	TRBD2	-	TRBJ2-3	CASSLGLAGGLQDTQYF	TGTGCCAGCAGTTTAGGTCTAGCGGGAGGGCTTCAAGATACGCAGTATTTT
TRBV18	TRBD1	-	TRBJ2-5	CASSQDRAQETQYF	TGTGCCAGCTCCCAGGACAGGGCCCAAGAGACCCAGTACTTC
TRBV2	TRBD2	-	TRBJ2-1	CASSGTSGRGGNEQFF	TGTGCCAGCAGTGGGACTAGCGGGAGGGGGGGCAATGAGCAGTTCTTC
TRBV7-8	-	-	TRBJ1-1	CASSSGVRTEAFF	TGTGCCAGCAGCTCCGGAGTGCGCACTGAAGCTTTCTTT
TRBV6-5	TRBD1	-	TRBJ2-7	CASSYPRQGNYEQYF	TGTGCCAGCAGTTATCCGCGACAGGGGAACTACGAGCAGTACTTC
TRBV27	-	few	TRBJ1-2	CASSFQGKGGYTF	TGTGCCAGCAGTTTTCAGGGGAAGGGTGGCTACACCTTC
TRBV7-9	-	-	TRBJ2-7	CASTSERAPYEQYF	TGTGCCAGCACCTCGGAGCGGGCCCCTTACGAGCAGTACTTC
TRBV19	-	-	TRBJ2-7	CASSFAPGYEQYF	TGTGCCAGTAGTTTTGCCCCCGGCTACGAGCAGTACTTC
TRBV2	-	-	TRBJ2-1	CASSGRGYNEQFF	TGTGCCAGCAGTGGGAGAGGATACAATGAGCAGTTCTTC
TRBV2	-	-	TRBJ2-7	CASSGTSNEQYF	TGTGCCAGCAGCGGAACTAGTAACGAGCAGTACTTC
TRBV11-2	TRBD1	-	TRBJ2-7	CASSPYTGGRPYEQYF	TGTGCCAGCAGCCCATATACAGGGGGGAGGCCTTACGAGCAGTACTTC
TRBV5-1	TRBD2	-	TRBJ2-5	CASSLYGGSAKETQYF	TGCGCCAGCAGCTTGTACGGCGGGAGTGCAAAAGAGACCCAGTACTTC
TRBV15	-	once	TRBJ1-2	CATSREYGANYGYTF	TGTGCCACCAGCAGAGAGTACGGAGCTAACTATGGCTACACCTTC
TRBV30	TRBD2	-	TRBJ2-1	CAWSKSSGRNEQFF	TGTGCCTGGAGTAAGTCTAGCGGGAGGAATGAGCAGTTCTTC
TRBV15	-	-	TRBJ1-2	CATSGGEGYGYTF	TGTGCCACCAGCGGGGGGGAAGGCTATGGCTACACCTTC
TRBV5-1	TRBD1	-	TRBJ2-7	CASSAGQGIHEQYF	TGCGCCAGCAGCGCCGGACAGGGCATCCACGAGCAGTACTTC
TRBV28	TRBD1	-	TRBJ2-7	CASSSVRGRSYEQYF	TGTGCCAGCAGTTCCGTCAGGGGGCGCTCATACGAGCAGTACTTC
TRBV30	TRBD1	-	TRBJ1-5	CAWKDRESNQPQHF	TGTGCCTGGAAGGACAGGGAGAGCAATCAGCCCCAGCATTTT
TRBV2	-	-	TRBJ2-1	CASSRWAGNEQFF	TGTGCCAGCAGCCGATGGGCGGGCAATGAGCAGTTCTTC
TRBV6-1	TRBD2	once	TRBJ2-3	CASSVAGGTSDTQYF	TGTGCCAGCAGTGTGGCGGGAGGGACTTCAGATACGCAGTATTTT
TRBV7-2	TRBD1	-	TRBJ2-7	CASSLTSTGGMSDEQYF	TGTGCCAGCAGCTTAACGTCGACAGGGGGTATGAGCGACGAGCAGTACTTC
TRBV5-1	TRBD1	-	TRBJ2-3	CASSLIKTAGGRGADTQYF	TGCGCCAGCAGCCTTATTAAGACGGCAGGGGGAAGGGGCGCAGATACGCAGTATTTT
TRBV6-5	TRBD2	-	TRBJ2-7	CASSRWGGSSYEQYF	TGTGCCAGCAGCCGCTGGGGGGGGAGCTCCTACGAGCAGTACTTC
TRBV29-1	TRBD1	-	TRBJ2-3	CSVTGAGTDTQYF	TGCAGCGTTACAGGGGCGGGCACAGATACGCAGTATTTT
TRBV10-3	TRBD2	-	TRBJ2-2	CAITKGGGSGRTNTGELFF	TGTGCCATTACCAAGGGGGGAGGCAGCGGGAGGACCAACACCGGGGAGCTGTTTTTT
TRBV19	-	-	TRBJ1-5	CASSIVRGQPQHF	TGTGCCAGTAGTATCGTCAGGGGTCAGCCCCAGCATTTT
TRBV7-2	-	-	TRBJ2-6	CASSLRGREGANVLTF	TGTGCCAGCAGCTTACGGGGTAGGGAAGGGGCCAACGTCCTGACTTTC
TRBV28	-	-	TRBJ1-5	CATGNGAGQPQHF	TGTGCCACCGGGAACGGCGCCGGTCAGCCCCAGCATTTT
TRBV9	-	-	TRBJ2-1	CASSVGAGFVNEQFF	TGTGCCAGCAGCGTAGGGGCGGGGTTCGTAAATGAGCAGTTCTTC
TRBV27	-	-	TRBJ2-5	CASSLSRVAQETQYF	TGTGCCAGCAGTTTATCCAGGGTTGCCCAAGAGACCCAGTACTTC
TRBV28	-	-	TRBJ1-5	CASSPWSGRQPQHF	TGTGCCAGCAGTCCCTGGAGCGGGAGGCAGCCCCAGCATTTT
TRBV7-9	-	-	TRBJ2-4	CASSPGLFKTKNIQYF	TGTGCCAGCAGCCCCGGACTTTTCAAGACCAAAAACATTCAGTACTTC
TRBV18	-	-	TRBJ2-7	CASSPSEVPVYYEQYF	TGTGCCAGCTCACCATCAGAGGTGCCAGTTTACTACGAGCAGTACTTC
TRBV9	TRBD2	-	TRBJ2-1	CASSVDRGSGNNEQFF	TGTGCCAGCAGCGTAGATCGAGGTAGCGGGAACAATGAGCAGTTCTTC
TRBV5-8	TRBD1	-	TRBJ2-2	CASSLNRGNTGELFF	TGTGCCAGCAGCTTGAACAGGGGGAACACCGGGGAGCTGTTTTTT
TRBV2	TRBD2	-	TRBJ2-5	CASSEVAGVRAGTQYF	TGTGCCAGCAGTGAAGTAGCGGGAGTAAGGGCGGGAACCCAGTACTTC
TRBV7-9	-	-	TRBJ2-7	CASSLAGGNEQYF	TGTGCCAGCAGCTTAGCCGGGGGAAACGAGCAGTACTTC
TRBV5-1	TRBD1	-	TRBJ2-1	CASSSSGTGAYNEQFF	TGCGCCAGCAGCTCATCGGGGACAGGGGCCTACAATGAGCAGTTCTTC
TRBV20-1	TRBD2	-	TRBJ2-1	CSARRGNEQFF	TGCAGTGCTAGGCGGGGGAATGAGCAGTTCTTC
TRBV28	TRBD1	-	TRBJ1-1	CASRGQDRVEAFF	TGTGCCAGCAGGGGGCAGGACAGGGTAGAAGCTTTCTTT
TRBV23-1	TRBD2	-	TRBJ2-7	CASSQSDPGGTSGTPFIYEQYF	TGCGCCAGCAGTCAATCAGACCCAGGTGGAACTAGCGGGACCCCGTTTATCTACGAGCAGTACTTC
TRBV10-3	TRBD1	-	TRBJ2-6	CAISTTGDTRDSGANVLTF	TGTGCCATCAGTACGACAGGGGACACTAGGGACTCTGGGGCCAACGTCCTGACTTTC
TRBV9	-	-	TRBJ1-2	CASSSPSSTYGYTF	TGTGCCAGCAGCTCACCCTCCTCTACCTATGGCTACACCTTC